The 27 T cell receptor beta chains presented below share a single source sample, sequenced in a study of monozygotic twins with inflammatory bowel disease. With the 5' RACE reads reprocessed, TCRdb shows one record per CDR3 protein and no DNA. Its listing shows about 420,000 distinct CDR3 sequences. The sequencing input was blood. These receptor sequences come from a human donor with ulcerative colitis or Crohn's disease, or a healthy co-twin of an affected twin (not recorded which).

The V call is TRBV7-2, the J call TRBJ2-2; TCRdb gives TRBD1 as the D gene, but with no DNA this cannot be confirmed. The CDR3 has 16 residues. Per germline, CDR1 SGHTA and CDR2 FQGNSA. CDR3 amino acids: CASSHRQGTNTGELFF. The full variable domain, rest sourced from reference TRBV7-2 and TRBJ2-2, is GAGVSQSPSNKVTEKGKDVELRCDPISGHTALYWYRQSLGQGLEFLIYFQGNSAPDKSGLPSDRFSAERTGGSVSTLTIQRTQQEDSAVYLCASSHRQGTNTGELFFGEGSRLTVL.

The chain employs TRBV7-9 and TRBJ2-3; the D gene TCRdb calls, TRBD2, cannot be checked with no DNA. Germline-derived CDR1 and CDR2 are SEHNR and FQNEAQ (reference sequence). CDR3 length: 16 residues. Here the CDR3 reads CASSLAPGGPPDTQYF.

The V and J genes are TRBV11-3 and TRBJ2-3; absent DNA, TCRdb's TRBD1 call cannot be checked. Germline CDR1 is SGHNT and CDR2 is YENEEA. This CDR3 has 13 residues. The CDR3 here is CASSTGVTDTQYF. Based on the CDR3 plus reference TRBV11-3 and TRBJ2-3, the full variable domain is EAGVVQSPRYKIIEKKQPVAFWCNPISGHNTLYWYLQNLGQGPELLIRYENEEAVDDSQLPKDRFSAERLKGVDSTLKIQPAELGDSAVYLCASSTGVTDTQYFGPGTRLTVL.

CDR3 in amino acids: CASTGVNYGYTF. This chain links TRBV6-2 or TRBV6-3 with TRBJ1-2; TCRdb selects TRBD1, and the lack of DNA leaves this call unchecked. CDR3 length: 12 amino acids. Looked up from germline, CDR1 is MNHEY and CDR2 is SVGEGT.

The CDR3 region is CASSPIGSNQPQHF. V and J are TRBV19 and TRBJ1-5. The germline gives CDR1 LNHDA, CDR2 SQIVND (reference sequence). The CDR3 spans 14 residues.

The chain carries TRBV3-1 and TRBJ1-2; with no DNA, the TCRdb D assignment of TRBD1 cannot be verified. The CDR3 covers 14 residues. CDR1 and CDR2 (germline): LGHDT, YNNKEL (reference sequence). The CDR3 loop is CASSQGAGQIGYTF. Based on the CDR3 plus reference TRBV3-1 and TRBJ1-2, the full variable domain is DTAVSQTPKYLVTQMGNDKSIKCEQNLGHDTMYWYKQDSKKFLKIMFSYNNKELIINETVPNRFSPKSPDKAHLNLHINSLELGDSAVYFCASSQGAGQIGYTFGSGTRLTVV.

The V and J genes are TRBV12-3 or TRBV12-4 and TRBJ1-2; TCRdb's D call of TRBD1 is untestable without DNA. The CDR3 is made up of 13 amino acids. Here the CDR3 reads CASSFKRDGGYTF.

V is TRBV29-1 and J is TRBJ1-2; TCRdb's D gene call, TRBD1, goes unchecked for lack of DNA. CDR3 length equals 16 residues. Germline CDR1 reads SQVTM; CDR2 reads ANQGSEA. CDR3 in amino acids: CSVVWGQPFPNYGYTF.

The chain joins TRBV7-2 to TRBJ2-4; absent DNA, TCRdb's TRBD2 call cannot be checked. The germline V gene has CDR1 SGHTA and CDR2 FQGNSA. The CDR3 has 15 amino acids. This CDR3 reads CASSLSLGGRDIQYF.

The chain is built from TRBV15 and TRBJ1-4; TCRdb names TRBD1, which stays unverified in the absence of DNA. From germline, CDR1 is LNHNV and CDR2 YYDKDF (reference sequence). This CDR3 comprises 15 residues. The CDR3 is CATSGLRVMGEKLFF.

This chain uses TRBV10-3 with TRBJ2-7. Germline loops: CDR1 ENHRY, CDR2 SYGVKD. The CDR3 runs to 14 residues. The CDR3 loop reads CAISGGRSTYEQYF.

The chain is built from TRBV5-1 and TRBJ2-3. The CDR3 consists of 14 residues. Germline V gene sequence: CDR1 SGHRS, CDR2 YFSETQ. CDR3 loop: CASSEATSTDRQYF.

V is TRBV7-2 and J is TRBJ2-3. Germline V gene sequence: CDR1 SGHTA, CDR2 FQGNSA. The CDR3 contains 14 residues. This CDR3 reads CASSLDNFLSTQYF.

CDR3: CASRLGLAGGRSYEQYF. The chain employs TRBV5-1 and TRBJ2-7; the TRBD2 assignment by TCRdb is unverifiable without DNA. The CDR3 runs 17 residues. CDR1 and CDR2 (germline): SGHRS, YFSETQ.

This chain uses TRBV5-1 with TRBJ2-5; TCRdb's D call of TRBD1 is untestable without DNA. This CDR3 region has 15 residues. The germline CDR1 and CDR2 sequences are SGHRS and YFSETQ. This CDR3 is CASSYPRGPQETQYF.

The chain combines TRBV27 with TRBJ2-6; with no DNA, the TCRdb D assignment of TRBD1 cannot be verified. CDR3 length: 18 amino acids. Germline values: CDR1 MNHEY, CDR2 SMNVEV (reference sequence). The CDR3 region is CASSLTGMGASGANVLTF.

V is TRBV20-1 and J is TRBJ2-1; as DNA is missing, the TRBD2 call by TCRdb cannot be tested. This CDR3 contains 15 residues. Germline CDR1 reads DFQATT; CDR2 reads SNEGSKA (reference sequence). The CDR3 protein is CSARGLAGFYNEQFF.

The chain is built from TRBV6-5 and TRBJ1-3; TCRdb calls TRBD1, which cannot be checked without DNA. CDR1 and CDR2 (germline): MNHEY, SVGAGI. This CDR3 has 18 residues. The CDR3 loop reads CASSYSTIQGFAGNTIYF.

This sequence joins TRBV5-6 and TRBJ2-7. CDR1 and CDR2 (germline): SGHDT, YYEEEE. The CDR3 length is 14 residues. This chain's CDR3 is CASSSDGGFYEQYF.

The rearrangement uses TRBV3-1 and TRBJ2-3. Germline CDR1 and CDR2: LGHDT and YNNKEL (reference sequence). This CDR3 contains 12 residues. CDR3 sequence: CASSRVRDTQYF.

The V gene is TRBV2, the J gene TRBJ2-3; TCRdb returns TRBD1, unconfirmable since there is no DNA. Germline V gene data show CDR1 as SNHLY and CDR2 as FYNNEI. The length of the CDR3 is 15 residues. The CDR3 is CASSVRRGSTDTQYF.

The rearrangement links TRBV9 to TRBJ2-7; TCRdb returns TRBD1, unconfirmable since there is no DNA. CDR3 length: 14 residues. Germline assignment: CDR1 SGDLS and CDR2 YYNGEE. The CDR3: CASSPNPGRLEQYF.

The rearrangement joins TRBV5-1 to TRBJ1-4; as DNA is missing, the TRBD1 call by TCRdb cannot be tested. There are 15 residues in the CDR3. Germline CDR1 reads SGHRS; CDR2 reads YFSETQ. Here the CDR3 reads CASSQTGDFLEKLFF.

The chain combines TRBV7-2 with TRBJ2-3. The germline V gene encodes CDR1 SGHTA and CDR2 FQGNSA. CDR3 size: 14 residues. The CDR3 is CASSLQWGTDTQYF.

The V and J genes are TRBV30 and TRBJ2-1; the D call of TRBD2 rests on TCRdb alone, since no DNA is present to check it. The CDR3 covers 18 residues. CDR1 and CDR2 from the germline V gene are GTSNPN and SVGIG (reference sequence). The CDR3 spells CAWSVPSGLPRRYNEQFF.

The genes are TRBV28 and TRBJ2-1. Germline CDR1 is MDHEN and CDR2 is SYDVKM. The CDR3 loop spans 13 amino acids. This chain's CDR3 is CASRASATNEQFF.

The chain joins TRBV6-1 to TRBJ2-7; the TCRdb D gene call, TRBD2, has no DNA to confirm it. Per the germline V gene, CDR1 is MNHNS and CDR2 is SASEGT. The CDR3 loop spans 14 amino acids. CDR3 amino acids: CASRGTADGYEQYF.